This T cell receptor beta chain derives from a study of shared clonotypes between healthy human individuals. The overall study: CD8 memory received one plate per donor, CD8 naive two, CD4 memory three and CD4 naive three. General study points: Rarefaction revealed incomplete sorted-subset sequencing despite large depth. Shared clonotypes: 4.5% to 5% naive CD4, around 4% naive CD8, over 2% memory CD4, 0.35% to 0.5% memory CD8.

After removal of 5 bases from V and 9 bases from J, the junction contained 8 bases not matched to a gene. Germline CDR1 is LNHNV and CDR2 is YYDKDF (reference sequence). This CDR3 comprises 14 residues. Terminally differentiated effector memory CD45RA+ cells were excluded by CCR7 positive selection of CD45RO-negative cells. Authors' data handling: Junction-only immunoSEQ sequences carried no quality scores, so filtering differed. Here immunoSEQ multiplex PCR was the method, and the copy in TCRdb shows in-frame clones only, minus some. V, J and clone size were drawn from that table, and D and trimming were deduced from the DNA. Counted here are about 2.1 million clones, around 95% occurring once; the ten biggest clones make up around 1.8%. About this clone itself: Its antigen is currently unknown.

The chain links TRBV15 to TRBJ2-1; 9 nucleotides line up with TRBD2. The receptor comes from a man aged 18 to 29 in good health. Some clones in this sample may be carry-over from other donors' samples. Sequenced: naive CD8+ T cells from PBMCs. CDR3 residues: CATSGTSLGGEQFF. CDR3 bases: TGTGCCACCAGCGGGACTAGCTTGGGCGGTGAGCAGTTCTTC.